One sample yielded the 32 T cell receptor beta chains listed below, sequenced in a study of T cell repertoires in cytomegalovirus infection. TCRdb re-called the reads with MiXCR, one entry per CDR3 protein. The sample lists about 530,000 distinct CDR3 sequences, 26% occurring once. Source material: PBMCs. Receptors originate from a human donor in good health (CMV status not recorded). Some clones in this sample may be carry-over from other donors' samples.

This clonotype was seen repeatedly, ten times or more. J is TRBJ1-5 and V is TRBV7-2; D remains unclear. V was pared by 2 bases and J by 2 bases, with 16 bases between. Per germline, CDR1 SGHTA and CDR2 FQGNSA. This CDR3 contains 17 residues. The CDR3 region is CASSLFLGIGGNQPQHF. Written as DNA, the CDR3 is TGTGCCAGCAGCTTATTCCTCGGTATCGGGGGCAATCAGCCCCAGCATTTT. Using reference TRBV7-2 and TRBJ1-5 for the parts outside the CDR3, the full variable domain is GAGVSQSPSNKVTEKGKDVELRCDPISGHTALYWYRQSLGQGLEFLIYFQGNSAPDKSGLPSDRFSAERTGGSVSTLTIQRTQQEDSAVYLCASSLFLGIGGNQPQHFGDGTRLSIL.

This clonotype was recorded many times. The rearrangement joins TRBV7-2 to TRBJ1-6; 7 bases fit TRBD1. Germline CDR1 is SGHTA and CDR2 is FQGNSA. The length of the CDR3 is 15 residues. Unmatched junction bases numbered 6, after V lost 5 bases and J lost 5 bases. The DNA of the CDR3 is TGTGCCAGCAGCCCGAGACAGGGAGATAATTCACCCCTCCACTTT. This gives the protein CASSPRQGDNSPLHF. Supplemented by reference TRBV7-2 and TRBJ1-6, the full variable domain reads GAGVSQSPSNKVTEKGKDVELRCDPISGHTALYWYRQSLGQGLEFLIYFQGNSAPDKSGLPSDRFSAERTGGSVSTLTIQRTQQEDSAVYLCASSPRQGDNSPLHFGNGTRLTVT.

CDR3 amino acids: CASSLVSVTYNEQFF. The CDR3 nucleotides are TGTGCCAGCAGCTTGGTGTCGGTTACTTACAATGAGCAGTTCTTC. The genes are TRBV5-6 and TRBJ2-1, with unresolved D. Per germline, CDR1 SGHDT and CDR2 YYEEEE. This CDR3 contains 15 residues. The V end was cut by 0 bases, the J end by 4 bases, with 11 bases between. The full variable domain, its missing parts supplied by reference TRBV5-6 and TRBJ2-1, is DAGVTQSPTHLIKTRGQQVTLRCSPKSGHDTVSWYQQALGQGPQFIFQYYEEEERQRGNFPDRFSGHQFPNYSSELNVNALLLGDSALYLCASSLVSVTYNEQFFGPGTRLTVL.

V gene TRBV7-8 combines with J gene TRBJ1-5, with 8 bases that match TRBD1. CDR3 length: 15 amino acids. Germline-derived CDR1 and CDR2 are SGHVS and FQNEAQ. Germline trimming cut 3 bases from V and 7 bases from J; bases unmatched to any gene: 8. The CDR3 coding sequence is TGTGCCAGCAGCTTCCAGGCAGGGGGCAGGCAGCCCCAGCATTTT. Its protein is CASSFQAGGRQPQHF.

This clonotype was observed a single time. The chain uses TRBV12-3 or TRBV12-4 and TRBJ1-1, with D possibly matching TRBD1 (5 bases). V gave up 2 bases and J gave up 0 bases, with 19 bases separating them. This CDR3 is built from 18 residues. In DNA form, the CDR3 reads TGTGCCAGCAGTTTAAGGCAGGGATTTGGGCCCATGAACACTGAAGCTTTCTTT. Residues: CASSLRQGFGPMNTEAFF.

The V and J genes are TRBV6-2 or TRBV6-3 and TRBJ2-7, with 8 bases identical to TRBD2. Per germline, CDR1 MNHEY and CDR2 SVGEGT. With 8 bases clipped from V and 2 bases from J, the junction kept 8 bases outside the gene matches. The CDR3 is made up of 14 amino acids. The CDR3 spells CASQSGSWAYEQYV. CDR3 nucleotide sequence: TGTGCCAGCCAGAGCGGGAGCTGGGCCTACGAGCAGTACGTC.

A note on this clonotype: Sequence at one end of the junction differs from germline and may be a read error. The rearrangement uses TRBV12-5 and TRBJ1-1; no clear D gene. This CDR3 has 19 amino acids. Germline CDR1 and CDR2: LGHNT and FRNRAP. CDR3: CASALVVYDRADLNTEAFF. The CDR3 nucleotides read TGTGCTAGTGCTTTGGTAGTTTACGACCGGGCAGACTTGAACACTGAAGCTTTCTTT.

This clonotype was observed a handful of times. CDR3 nucleotide sequence: TGTGCCAGCAGCCTTGATCGGAGTGGGGGTAGCACAGATACGCAGTATTTT. Translation gives CASSLDRSGGSTDTQYF. This chain links TRBV11-3 with TRBJ2-3, with D perhaps given as TRBD1 or TRBD2 (5 bases each). Germline V CDR1 and CDR2: SGHNT, YENEEA. CDR3 length: 17 residues. The V end was cut by 5 bases, the J end by 0 bases, with 18 bases between.

CDR3 in amino acids: CASSSGDRGLSEQYF. CDR3 nucleotides: TGTGCCAGCAGCTCGGGGGACAGGGGGCTAAGCGAGCAGTACTTC. This rearrangement joins TRBV28 to TRBJ2-7, with 12 nucleotides matching TRBD1. Germline CDR1 is MDHEN and CDR2 is SYDVKM. The CDR3 spans 15 residues. After removal of 6 bases from V and 6 bases from J, the junction contained 9 bases not matched to a gene. The complete variable domain, with remaining parts taken from reference TRBV28 and TRBJ2-7, reads DVKVTQSSRYLVKRTGEKVFLECVQDMDHENMFWYRQDPGLGLRLIYFSYDVKMKEKGDIPEGYSVSREKKERFSLILESASTNQTSMYLCASSSGDRGLSEQYFGPGTRLTVT.

The J gene is TRBJ2-2, the V gene TRBV28; the D gene is possibly TRBD1 (6 bases). The ends were cut back, 5 bases at V and 6 bases at J, with 13 bases in the middle. CDR1 is MDHEN and CDR2 is SYDVKM in the germline V gene. The CDR3 sequence is 14 residues long. CDR3 amino acids: CASSKTGKAGELFF. The CDR3 DNA is TGTGCCAGCAGTAAGACAGGAAAAGCCGGGGAGCTGTTTTTT. The full variable domain, in which reference TRBV28 and TRBJ2-2 provide the parts outside the CDR3, is DVKVTQSSRYLVKRTGEKVFLECVQDMDHENMFWYRQDPGLGLRLIYFSYDVKMKEKGDIPEGYSVSREKKERFSLILESASTNQTSMYLCASSKTGKAGELFFGEGSRLTVL.

Many counts were recorded for this clonotype. The V call is TRBV12-3 or TRBV12-4, the J call TRBJ2-7, with 9 positions matching TRBD2. The CDR3 is 17 residues long. The junction had 11 bases not matched to a gene; V was cut back by 5 bases and J by 0 bases. This CDR3 is CASSPPRLAASSYEQYF. The CDR3 bases are TGTGCCAGCAGTCCTCCCCGACTAGCGGCAAGCTCCTACGAGCAGTACTTC.

This clonotype was detected a few times. V is TRBV14 and J is TRBJ2-3; a weak D match, TRBD1 (6 bases). The CDR3 spans 15 residues. The ends were cut back, 4 bases at V and 6 bases at J, with 17 bases in the middle. CDR1 and CDR2 from the germline V gene are SGHDN and FVKESK. The CDR3, as DNA: TGTGCCAGCAGCCGAGTGGGGGCACTTGGGGATACGCAGTATTTT. Protein sequence: CASSRVGALGDTQYF.

This clonotype was seen a few times. The chain carries TRBV10-3 and TRBJ2-2, with TRBD2 matching 8 bases. Germline V gene sequence: CDR1 ENHRY, CDR2 SYGVKD. Losses at the gene ends were 6 bases for V and 6 bases for J; bases not matched to a gene: 3. The CDR3 sequence is 13 residues long. CDR3 DNA sequence: TGTGCCATCAGGACGACTAGCGCCGGGGAGCTGTTTTTT. Its translation is CAIRTTSAGELFF.

This clonotype was found many times. This chain connects TRBV7-9 to TRBJ1-1, with D uncertain. Trimming removed 5 bases at V and 4 bases at J, with 8 bases between. Germline V gives CDR1 SEHNR, CDR2 FQNEAQ (reference sequence). The CDR3 spans 12 residues. In DNA, the CDR3 is TGTGCCAGCAGCCCCGAGGGCACTGAAGCTTTCTTT. Translating it yields CASSPEGTEAFF. The full variable domain, completed using reference TRBV7-9 and TRBJ1-1, is DTGVSQNPRHKITKRGQNVTFRCDPISEHNRLYWYRQTLGQGPEFLTYFQNEAQLEKSRLLSDRFSAERPKGSFSTLEIQRTEQGDSAMYLCASSPEGTEAFFGQGTRLTVV.

This clonotype was seen a handful of times. V and J are TRBV7-6 and TRBJ2-7, with a possible D match to TRBD1 (5 bases). Germline V gives CDR1 SGHVS, CDR2 FNYEAQ. V shed 6 bases and J shed 4 bases, with 13 bases lying between them. This CDR3 comprises 13 residues. The CDR3 DNA is TGTGCCAGCAGGCTGGGGCCGATGTACGAGCAGTACTTC. It codes for CASRLGPMYEQYF.

This clonotype appeared a few times. The chain employs TRBV18 and TRBJ2-3, with 12 bases matching TRBD2. This CDR3 contains 16 residues. Germline loops: CDR1 KGHSH, CDR2 LQKENI. Unmatched junction bases numbered 2, after V lost 1 base and J lost 3 bases. The CDR3 region is CASSPRLAGDTDTQYF. CDR3 in DNA: TGTGCCAGCTCACCACGACTAGCGGGAGATACAGATACGCAGTATTTT.

The gene calls are TRBV29-1 and TRBJ1-2; 7 bases map to TRBD1. The CDR3 has 13 residues. CDR1 is SQVTM and CDR2 is ANQGSEA in the germline V gene. V was clipped by 6 bases and J by 7 bases; unmatched bases: 11. CDR3 loop: CSVRTQGKGGYTF. DNA of the CDR3: TGCAGCGTGCGAACACAGGGGAAGGGTGGCTACACCTTC.

This clonotype was seen a handful of times. The chain links TRBV2 to TRBJ1-1; D is uncertain. This CDR3 spans 12 amino acids. V lost 5 bases and J lost 1, with 5 bases in between. The germline V gene has CDR1 SNHLY and CDR2 FYNNEI. As DNA, the CDR3 is TGTGCCAGCAGTTACACGAACACTGAAGCTTTCTTT. This encodes CASSYTNTEAFF.

The chain couples TRBV12-3 or TRBV12-4 to TRBJ2-1; D gene unclear. CDR3 size: 15 residues. Trimming removed 2 bases at V and 4 bases at J, with 12 bases between. For the CDR3, the DNA is TGTGCCAGCAGTTTACCAGGCGCCGTGTACAATGAGCAGTTCTTC. This sequence encodes CASSLPGAVYNEQFF.

This clonotype was recorded a few times. The J gene is TRBJ2-5, the V gene TRBV12-5, with D tentatively TRBD2 (5 bases). Per the germline V gene, CDR1 is LGHNT and CDR2 is FRNRAP. The CDR3 covers 16 residues. The V end was cut by 5 bases, the J end by 5 bases, with 21 bases between. The CDR3 sequence is CASGANADNGGETQYF. The DNA of the CDR3 is TGTGCTAGTGGTGCAAACGCGGATAACGGCGGGGAGACCCAGTACTTC.

This clonotype came up a few times. This may be a read error, as it is one base from a much larger clone. The chain is built from TRBV11-2 and TRBJ2-5; 7 bases are shared with TRBD1. Looked up from germline, CDR1 is SGHAT and CDR2 is FQNNGV. V dropped 4 bases and J dropped 2; count of bases not matched to a gene: 1. The CDR3 loop spans 13 amino acids. CDR3 sequence reads: CASSWGQQETQYF. In DNA, the CDR3 is TGTGCCAGCAGCTGGGGACAGCAAGAGACCCAGTACTTC.

This clonotype was detected only a few times. The rearrangement uses TRBV7-6 and TRBJ1-1; 7 positions match TRBD1. The CDR3 is 14 amino acids. Germline CDR1 SGHVS, CDR2 FNYEAQ. Trimming removed 2 bases from V and 4 bases from J; junction bases left unmatched: 4. The CDR3 loop reads CASSLSNRGTEAFF. The CDR3 nucleotides are TGTGCCAGCAGCTTATCGAACAGGGGCACTGAAGCTTTCTTT.

CDR3 nucleotide sequence: TGCAGTGCTATAGACAGCGTAAATCAGCCCCAGCATTTT. Translation: CSAIDSVNQPQHF. V usage is TRBV20-1 and J usage is TRBJ1-5; a weak D match, TRBD1 (5 bases). This CDR3 is built from 13 residues. The germline V and J ends were trimmed by 4 bases and 4 bases, with 11 bases remaining between them. The germline V gene encodes CDR1 DFQATT and CDR2 SNEGSKA (reference sequence).

This clonotype appeared a few times. The chain combines TRBV7-9 with TRBJ1-2; the D is unclear. Trimming pared 1 base from V and 8 bases from J, leaving 11 bases between. Germline CDR1 reads SEHNR; CDR2 reads FQNEAQ (reference sequence). This CDR3 has 13 residues. Written as DNA, the CDR3 is TGTGCCAGCAGCTTAGACACGGAATTAGGCTACACCTTC. Amino acid sequence: CASSLDTELGYTF.

A few counts support this clonotype. The rearrangement uses TRBV29-1 and TRBJ2-1; TRBD2 aligns across 10 bases. The CDR3 totals 14 residues. Germline V gene sequence: CDR1 SQVTM, CDR2 ANQGSEA. V shed 1 base, J shed 6 bases, and the junction held 3 bases outside the gene matches. This CDR3 is CSVEGQREGNEQFF. The CDR3 DNA follows: TGCAGCGTTGAAGGCCAGCGGGAGGGCAATGAGCAGTTCTTC.

The chain joins TRBV24-1 to TRBJ2-3, with D perhaps matching TRBD2 (6 bases). V shed 6 bases and J shed 5 bases, with 17 bases lying between them. CDR3 size: 15 residues. Germline V CDR1 and CDR2: KGHDR, SFDVKD. The CDR3 spells CATSSTSGLLDTQYF. The DNA for the CDR3 is TGTGCCACCAGTTCGACGTCGGGACTTCTAGATACGCAGTATTTT.

The chain recombines TRBV12-5 with TRBJ2-1; D remains unclear. V was clipped by 6 bases and J by 5 bases, with 17 bases between them. Germline values: CDR1 LGHNT, CDR2 FRNRAP. The CDR3 sequence is 15 residues long. The CDR3 reads CASGSERLRHNEQFF. As DNA, the CDR3 is TGTGCTAGTGGCTCCGAACGTCTCCGTCACAATGAGCAGTTCTTC.

The chain joins TRBV12-3 or TRBV12-4 to TRBJ2-7; TRBD2 aligns across 13 bases. The CDR3 has 15 amino acids. Trimming cost V 6 bases and J 6 bases; bases outside gene matches: 8. CDR3 in DNA: TGTGCCAGCAGCCACCGGACTAGCGGGAGTCCCGAGCAGTACTTC. It specifies CASSHRTSGSPEQYF.

The rearrangement links TRBV6-2 or TRBV6-3 to TRBJ2-7; weak D call: TRBD2 (6 bases). Germline CDR1 reads MNHEY; CDR2 reads SVGEGT. The CDR3 consists of 11 residues. V was trimmed by 5 bases and J by 7 bases, leaving 9 bases between them. The CDR3 DNA reads as TGTGCCAGCAGTCGACGGGAGGAGCAGTACTTC. This sequence encodes CASSRREEQYF.

The chain links TRBV19 to TRBJ2-3, with D possibly TRBD1 on 6 matching bases. V lost 6 bases and J lost 6, with 16 bases in between. Germline CDR1 reads LNHDA; CDR2 reads SQIVND (reference sequence). The CDR3 has 14 amino acids. In nucleotides, the CDR3 is TGTGCCAGTAGGGGTACAGGGAGAACGGATACGCAGTATTTT. Protein sequence: CASRGTGRTDTQYF. The full variable domain, in which reference TRBV19 and TRBJ2-3 provide the parts outside the CDR3, is DGGITQSPKYLFRKEGQNVTLSCEQNLNHDAMYWYRQDPGQGLRLIYYSQIVNDFQKGDIAEGYSVSREKKESFPLTVTSAQKNPTAFYLCASRGTGRTDTQYFGPGTRLTVL.

This clonotype occurred many times. J is TRBJ2-7 and V is TRBV7-2; D gene unclear. Germline V CDR1 and CDR2: SGHTA, FQGNSA. The V and J ends lost 2 bases and 5 bases respectively, with 13 bases between them. The CDR3 runs 14 residues. In nucleotides, the CDR3 is TGTGCCAGCAGCTTAACCGGCTCCCCCCACGAGCAGTACGTC. Residues: CASSLTGSPHEQYV.

The rearrangement uses TRBV30 and TRBJ2-7; D tentatively fits TRBD1 or TRBD2 (5 bases each). CDR3 length: 14 amino acids. V was clipped by 3 bases and J by 4 bases, with 16 bases between them. In germline, CDR1 is GTSNPN, CDR2 SVGIG (reference sequence). The CDR3: CAWRGSGTQYEQYF. In DNA, the CDR3 is TGTGCCTGGAGGGGGTCCGGGACCCAATACGAGCAGTACTTC.